The rows below give T cell receptor beta chains drawn from one sample of a study of sequential checkpoint blockade in melanoma. This table comes from immunoSEQ multiplex PCR, and its TCRdb copy is limited to in-frame clones, with some not included. The sample records under 15,000 clones, around 77% being singletons. The source material was CD8+ T cells sorted from blood (inferred from file names), sampled from a patient given nivolumab and ipilimumab in sequence. Source of these receptors: a human patient with melanoma. Some clones in this sample may be carry-over from other donors' samples. CDR3s include the opening cysteine and the closing phenylalanine or tryptophan. A D gene is named only where the DNA matches it firmly. Not all rows give a size; the values are once, few, many and, for expanded clones, a class.

V gene: TRBV10-3
D gene: TRBD1
clone size: .
CDR3 length: 14
J gene: TRBJ1-1
CDR3 protein: CAISGTGRNTEAFF
CDR3 DNA: TGTGCCATCAGTGGGACAGGGAGGAACACTGAAGCTTTCTTT

V gene: TRBV6-5
D gene: .
clone size: .
CDR3 length: 13
J gene: TRBJ2-1
CDR3 protein: CASSYSRSNEQFF
CDR3 DNA: TGTGCCAGCAGTTACTCGAGGAGTAATGAGCAGTTCTTC

V gene: TRBV27
D gene: TRBD2
clone size: .
CDR3 length: 17
J gene: TRBJ2-7
CDR3 protein: CASSLLGGRRYGYEQYF
CDR3 DNA: TGTGCCAGCAGTTTACTGGGCGGGAGACGATACGGGTACGAGCAGTACTTC

V gene: TRBV13
D gene: .
clone size: once
CDR3 length: 15
J gene: TRBJ2-5
CDR3 protein: CASSLRGGTAETQYF
CDR3 DNA: TGTGCCAGCAGCTTGAGGGGGGGGACCGCAGAGACCCAGTACTTC

V gene: TRBV7-8
D gene: .
clone size: .
CDR3 length: 19
J gene: TRBJ1-1
CDR3 protein: CASSLANSRYGDVNTEAFF
CDR3 DNA: TGTGCCAGCAGCTTAGCAAATTCTCGATACGGGGATGTGAACACTGAAGCTTTCTTT

V gene: TRBV2
D gene: TRBD2
clone size: .
CDR3 length: 15
J gene: TRBJ2-1
CDR3 protein: CASSASGGGMNEQFF
CDR3 DNA: TGTGCCAGCAGTGCCTCCGGCGGGGGGATGAATGAGCAGTTCTTC

V gene: TRBV4-3
D gene: .
clone size: .
CDR3 length: 14
J gene: TRBJ1-1
CDR3 protein: CASSPSRGPAEAFF
CDR3 DNA: TGCGCCAGCAGCCCAAGTCGGGGTCCGGCTGAAGCTTTCTTT

V gene: TRBV7-6
D gene: .
clone size: .
CDR3 length: 11
J gene: TRBJ2-7
CDR3 protein: CASSPGYEQYF
CDR3 DNA: TGTGCCAGCAGCCCGGGGTACGAGCAGTACTTC

V gene: TRBV29-1
D gene: TRBD1
clone size: .
CDR3 length: 19
J gene: TRBJ2-7
CDR3 protein: CSVEDRARGPEGSSYEQYF
CDR3 DNA: TGCAGCGTTGAAGATAGGGCCAGGGGGCCCGAGGGGAGCTCCTACGAGCAGTACTTC

V gene: TRBV27
D gene: TRBD2
clone size: .
CDR3 length: 18
J gene: TRBJ2-3
CDR3 protein: CASSLYPLLEGGSDTQYF
CDR3 DNA: TGTGCCAGCAGTTTATACCCCCTTTTGGAGGGAGGGTCAGATACGCAGTATTTT

V gene: TRBV6-5
D gene: TRBD1
clone size: .
CDR3 length: 14
J gene: TRBJ1-5
CDR3 protein: CASSDRGRNQPQHF
CDR3 DNA: TGTGCCAGCAGTGACAGGGGCCGAAATCAGCCCCAGCATTTT

V gene: TRBV9
D gene: .
clone size: once
CDR3 length: 15
J gene: TRBJ1-3
CDR3 protein: CASSVDTGHGNTIYF
CDR3 DNA: TGTGCCAGCAGCGTAGACACAGGGCATGGAAACACCATATATTTT

V gene: TRBV11-2
D gene: .
clone size: once
CDR3 length: 15
J gene: TRBJ2-1
CDR3 protein: CASSPPGGPLHEQFF
CDR3 DNA: TGTGCCAGCAGCCCCCCGGGGGGCCCGTTACATGAGCAGTTCTTC